Presented here are 16 T cell receptor beta chains from one specimen sequenced in a study of CD8 T cells in ankylosing spondylitis (dated by TCRdb to the late 2010s). Library creation used 5' RACE. Data came from an Illumina HiSeq 2500. TCRdb reworked the public reads: Q25 trimming with fastp, MiXCR clone assembly, productive beta chains retained. Identical CDR3 proteins give one entry, which carries the most common genes and DNA. The sample table shows roughly 150,000 distinct CDR3 sequences, and 30% to 40% are seen once. Clones ranked in the top ten supply 6% of the sample. Sequencing used synovial fluid, either unsorted or a sorted T cell fraction (not recorded which). Receptors originate from a male donor with ankylosing spondylitis.

This clonotype was detected a few times. This may stem from a read error, because a much larger clone lies one nucleotide away. V gene TRBV7-9 combines with J gene TRBJ1-1; 8 nucleotides align to TRBD1. This CDR3 has 15 residues. CDR1 is SEHNR, CDR2 FQNEAQ, per germline (reference sequence). The CDR3 region has the DNA TGTTCCAGCAGCACCGGACAGGGCGCGAACACTGAAGCTTTCTTT. Its protein product is CSSSTGQGANTEAFF.

CDR3 sequence reads: CASSLGIGQGGTEAFF. DNA for the CDR3: TGTGCCAGCAGCTTAGGTATTGGACAGGGCGGCACTGAAGCTTTCTTT. The J gene is TRBJ1-1, the V gene TRBV7-9, with 8 bases lining up with TRBD1. J was trimmed by 4 bases and V by 1 base; bases with no gene match: 8. This CDR3 region has 16 residues. Germline V lookup: CDR1 SEHNR, CDR2 FQNEAQ (reference sequence).

The CDR3 sequence is CASSGGFEGNTEAFF. In DNA form, the CDR3 reads TGTGCCAGCAGTGGAGGATTCGAGGGGAACACTGAAGCTTTCTTT. V usage is TRBV2 and J usage is TRBJ1-1, with D hard to call. V lost 4 bases, J lost 1 base, and 13 bases lay in between. CDR1 and CDR2 from the germline V gene are SNHLY and FYNNEI. The CDR3 consists of 15 residues.

The chain joins TRBV12-3 or TRBV12-4 to TRBJ2-1; D ambiguous. With 6 bases removed from V and 5 bases from J, the gap between germline ends came to 5 bases. CDR3 size: 11 residues. The chain's CDR3 is CASRRDNEQFF. DNA for the CDR3: TGTGCCAGCAGACGCGACAATGAGCAGTTCTTC.

V is TRBV27 and J is TRBJ2-6; 7 nucleotides match TRBD1. The J segment lost 0 bases and the V segment lost 5 bases, leaving 7 bases of the junction unmatched. The CDR3 is 17 residues long. Germline V gives CDR1 MNHEY, CDR2 SMNVEV (reference sequence). The DNA of the CDR3 is TGTGCCAGCAGTAGGACAGGTCAGAGCTCTGGGGCCAACGTCCTGACTTTC. Protein product: CASSRTGQSSGANVLTF.

The gene calls are TRBV19 and TRBJ2-2, with 9 bases fitting TRBD2. Trimming took 7 bases from V and 4 from J; bases not matched to a gene: 19. The germline gives CDR1 LNHDA, CDR2 SQIVND (reference sequence). The CDR3 sequence is 19 residues long. The CDR3 sequence is CASTPDLAGWHRGTGELFF. The CDR3 nucleotides read TGTGCCAGTACCCCGGACCTAGCGGGGTGGCATCGTGGCACCGGGGAGCTGTTTTTT.

J is TRBJ2-3 and V is TRBV20-1, with 7 bases that match TRBD2. The germline V gene encodes CDR1 DFQATT and CDR2 SNEGSKA (reference sequence). Losses at the gene ends were 3 bases for V and 6 bases for J; bases not matched to a gene: 12. The length of the CDR3 is 15 residues. The CDR3 DNA reads TGCAGTGCTAGTTACAGCGGGGAGCCGAAGGATACGCAGTATTTT. It translates to CSASYSGEPKDTQYF.

This clonotype occurred a few times. The V call is TRBV28, the J call TRBJ2-7; TRBD2 agrees at 7 bases. CDR3 size: 17 residues. The germline V gene encodes CDR1 MDHEN and CDR2 SYDVKM. The junction had 14 bases not matched to a gene; V was cut back by 6 bases and J by 0 bases. CDR3: CASRPPEGLLNSYEQYF. The CDR3 nucleotides read TGTGCCAGCAGACCCCCCGAGGGACTACTAAACTCCTACGAGCAGTACTTC.

The gene calls are TRBV6-5 and TRBJ2-7, with 11 bases lining up with TRBD1. Germline CDR1 MNHEY, CDR2 SVGAGI. After removal of 0 bases from V and 3 bases from J, the junction contained 4 bases not matched to a gene. The CDR3 is made up of 16 amino acids. CDR3 sequence: CASSYSPGTGGYEQYF. Here the CDR3 DNA reads TGTGCCAGCAGTTACTCTCCGGGGACAGGGGGCTACGAGCAGTACTTC.

The J gene is TRBJ2-7, the V gene TRBV28, with D tentatively TRBD1 or TRBD2 (5 bases each). V was trimmed by 5 bases and J by 2 bases, leaving 13 bases between them. Germline lookup yields CDR1 MDHEN and CDR2 SYDVKM. This CDR3 comprises 14 residues. CDR3 protein: CASSRGGIPYEQYF. The DNA of the CDR3 is TGTGCCAGCAGTCGGGGCGGAATACCCTACGAGCAGTACTTC.

The CDR3, as DNA: TGTGCCAGCAGCGTAATGGGGCCCCTGGGGACCGGGGAGCTGTTTTTT. This sequence encodes CASSVMGPLGTGELFF. The rearrangement joins TRBV2 to TRBJ2-2; D possibly corresponds to TRBD1 (5 bases). This CDR3 contains 16 residues. Germline CDR1 SNHLY, CDR2 FYNNEI. Trimming stripped 6 bases from V and 5 bases from J, with 19 bases between.

There are many counts of this clonotype. The V gene is TRBV5-1, the J gene TRBJ2-3; D remains unclear. The CDR3 has 15 amino acids. CDR1 is SGHRS, CDR2 YFSETQ, per germline. V was pared by 5 bases and J by 0 bases, with 13 bases between. The CDR3 sequence: CASSSSFPSTDTQYF. DNA for the CDR3: TGCGCCAGCAGTAGCAGCTTCCCTAGCACAGATACGCAGTATTTT. Filled out from reference TRBV5-1 and TRBJ2-3, the complete variable domain reads KAGVTQTPRYLIKTRGQQVTLSCSPISGHRSVSWYQQTPGQGLQFLFEYFSETQRNKGNFPGRFSGRQFSNSRSEMNVSTLELGDSALYLCASSSSFPSTDTQYFGPGTRLTVL.

This clonotype has more than one count but fewer than ten. The rearrangement links TRBV28 to TRBJ1-6; 9 bases line up with TRBD1. Germline CDR1 and CDR2: MDHEN and SYDVKM. V was pared by 5 bases and J by 10 bases, with 6 bases of the junction left unmatched. This CDR3 comprises 14 residues. Here the CDR3 reads CASSAGTGRSPLHF. CDR3 sequence (DNA): TGTGCCAGCAGTGCCGGGACAGGGCGATCACCCCTCCACTTT.

Ten or more counts support this clonotype. The gene calls are TRBV20-1 and TRBJ2-7, with 9 bases matching TRBD2. Unmatched junction bases numbered 10, after V lost 3 bases and J lost 7 bases. This CDR3 is 14 amino acids long. CDR1 is DFQATT and CDR2 is SNEGSKA in the germline V gene (reference sequence). The CDR3 DNA reads as TGCAGTGCTAGCTCGCGGGAGGGCCGGGTTGAGCAGTACTTC. It codes for CSASSREGRVEQYF.

This chain connects TRBV27 to TRBJ2-1, with 7 bases matching TRBD2. The CDR3 spans 16 residues. Germline-derived CDR1 and CDR2 are MNHEY and SMNVEV (reference sequence). V lost 5 bases, J lost 1 base, and 8 bases stayed unmatched. CDR3 in amino acids: CASSPTWRESYNEQFF. DNA of the CDR3: TGTGCCAGCAGTCCCACGTGGCGGGAGTCCTACAATGAGCAGTTCTTC.

This clonotype appeared a single time. V gene TRBV6-1 combines with J gene TRBJ2-5; D might be TRBD2 (6 bases). This CDR3 spans 15 amino acids. The germline gives CDR1 MNHNS, CDR2 SASEGT. V was trimmed by 6 bases and J by 2 bases, leaving 16 bases between them. The CDR3, as DNA: TGTGCCAGCAGGAAGGAGGGCTTATCTCAAGAGACCCAGTACTTC. Protein product: CASRKEGLSQETQYF.